This TCR beta chain came from a study of CD8 T cells in ankylosing spondylitis. With 0 bases removed from V and 3 bases from J, the gap between germline ends came to 9 bases. CDR1 SGDLS and CDR2 YYNGEE come from the germline V gene. This CDR3 contains 15 residues. TCRdb itself ran the 5' RACE reads through MiXCR, one entry per CDR3 protein. Of more than 6,500 distinct CDR3 sequences detected, around 8.2% appear once; the ten largest clones hold approximately 22%. Whole-study findings and limits: The disease-linked clones had a CD8+ phenotype and low blood frequencies. There was reportedly significant enrichment of clones that were disease-linked in matched ankylosing spondylitis synovial fluid.

This clonotype was observed a handful of times. As yet, its antigen is unknown. This sequence joins TRBV9 and TRBJ2-2; no firm D call. This TCR was recovered from a male donor with ankylosing spondylitis or in good health (not recorded which). Sample: blood, either unsorted or a sorted T cell fraction (not recorded which). This CDR3 is CASSVGRSDTGELFF. CDR3 bases: TGTGCCAGCAGCGTAGGTCGGTCGGACACCGGGGAGCTGTTTTTT.